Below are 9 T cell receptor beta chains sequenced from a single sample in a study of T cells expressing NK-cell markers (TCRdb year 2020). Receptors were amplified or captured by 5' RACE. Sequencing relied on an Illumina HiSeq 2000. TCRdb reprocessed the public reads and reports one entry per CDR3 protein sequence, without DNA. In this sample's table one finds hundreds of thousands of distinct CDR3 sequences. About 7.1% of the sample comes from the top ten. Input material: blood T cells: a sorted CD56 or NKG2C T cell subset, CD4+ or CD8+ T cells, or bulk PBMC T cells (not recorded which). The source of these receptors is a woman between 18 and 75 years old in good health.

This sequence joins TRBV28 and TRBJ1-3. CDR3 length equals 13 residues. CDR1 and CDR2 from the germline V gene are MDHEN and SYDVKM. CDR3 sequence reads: CASSVQSTDTIYF.

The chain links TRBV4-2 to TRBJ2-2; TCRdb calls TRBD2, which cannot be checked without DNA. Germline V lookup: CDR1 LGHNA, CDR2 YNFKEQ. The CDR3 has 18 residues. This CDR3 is CASSQDSRAGLAGGELFF.

The chain's CDR3 is CASSLESTRDRVNSPLHF. J is TRBJ1-6 and V is TRBV11-1; lacking DNA, the TRBD1 call made by TCRdb goes unchecked. Germline CDR1 is SGHAT and CDR2 is FQDESV (reference sequence). This CDR3 has 18 residues.

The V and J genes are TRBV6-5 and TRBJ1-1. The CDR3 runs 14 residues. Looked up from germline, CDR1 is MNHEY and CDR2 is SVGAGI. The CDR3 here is CASSYEAGNTEAFF.

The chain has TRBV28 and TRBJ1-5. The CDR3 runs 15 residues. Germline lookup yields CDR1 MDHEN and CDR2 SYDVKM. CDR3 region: CASITRGGGRQPQHF. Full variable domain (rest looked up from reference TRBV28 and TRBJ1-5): DVKVTQSSRYLVKRTGEKVFLECVQDMDHENMFWYRQDPGLGLRLIYFSYDVKMKEKGDIPEGYSVSREKKERFSLILESASTNQTSMYLCASITRGGGRQPQHFGDGTRLSIL.

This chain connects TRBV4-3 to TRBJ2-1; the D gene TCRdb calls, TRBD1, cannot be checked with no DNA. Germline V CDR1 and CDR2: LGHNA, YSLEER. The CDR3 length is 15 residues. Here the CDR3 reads CASSQGGAAKYEQFF.

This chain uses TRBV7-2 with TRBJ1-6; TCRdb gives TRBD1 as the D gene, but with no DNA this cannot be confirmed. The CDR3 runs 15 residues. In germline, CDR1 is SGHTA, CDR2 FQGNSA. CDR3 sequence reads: CASSFQTGGNSPLHF.

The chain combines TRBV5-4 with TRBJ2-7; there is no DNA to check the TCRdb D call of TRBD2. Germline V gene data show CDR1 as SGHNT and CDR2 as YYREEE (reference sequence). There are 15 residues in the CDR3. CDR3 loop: CASSFGGSGGYEQYF.

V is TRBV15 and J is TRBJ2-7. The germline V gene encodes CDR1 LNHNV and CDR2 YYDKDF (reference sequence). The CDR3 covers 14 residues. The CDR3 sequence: CATSRDLITYEQYF.